This entry describes one T cell receptor (beta chain). This clone's antigen is unknown. Base quality data are lacking; no much larger clone is found one base away. The record originates from a study of vaccination effects on CD4 cells after COVID-19 (dated by TCRdb to about 2022). With respect to the entire study: The ViraFEST assay stimulated PBMC with viral peptide pools and then used TCR sequencing to identify antigen-specific CD4+ T cell clonotypes by expansion. Participants received two doses of either the BNT162b2 or the mRNA-1273 mRNA SARS-CoV-2 vaccine. Some 2 million PBMC per well were cultured in IMDM with about 5.1% human AB serum, around 9.1 IU/ml IL-2 and gentamicin, plus 10 ug/ml peptides. SARS-CoV-2 spike-specific CD4+ TCR repertoires were compared before and after mRNA vaccination in COVID-19 convalescent patients and in infection-naive vaccine recipients. The full study included roughly 10 COVID-19 convalescent patients and a handful of SARS-CoV-2-naive healthy vaccine recipients. The Oncomine TCR Beta short-read assay on an Illumina iSeq 100 was used to sequence cultures from other donors in the study.

The protocol used for the library was the immunoSEQ multiplex PCR assay. DNA from the cultured, isolated CD4+ T cells was subjected to TCR beta CDR3 sequencing. Per the source publication's procedure: Non-productive TCR sequences were discarded, and reads were trimmed to the CDR3 region, with only CDR3s of 7 or more amino acids retained. The MANAFEST web app was used to pick out antigen-specific clonotypes by comparing their expansion in peptide wells with that in reference cultures. To be called positive, a clone needed expansion at FDR<0.05 compared with the reference and with all other wells, an odds ratio greater than 5, and a frequency greater than 0.1% in two replicate wells. A clonotype was defined as cross-reactive if the clonotype was significantly expanded both in SARS-CoV-2 spike wells and in at least one common cold coronavirus spike condition. Using the stringdist R package, CDR3 similarity was measured by Levenshtein distance, and unrooted trees were constructed with ape in R 3.6.1. TCRdb stores this immuneACCESS table with in-frame sequences only. Part of the clones is absent; in the studies checked, under half of the shortfall reflects unresolved V genes, and no reason is known for the rest. The DNA was the basis for D and trimming; V, J and clone size are from that table. This sample gives some 36,000 clones in total; about two thirds of them show up just once. 4% to 4.5% of the sample comes from the top ten.

What the research found in general, with its limitations: Only a small number of convalescent patients were included, and no early post-infection timepoints were available, which limited the study. Both infection-induced and vaccine-induced clones contracted markedly at late post-vaccination timepoints, which is consistent with waning T cell responses. In healthy vaccine recipients, vaccine-induced clones were almost all SARS-CoV-2 mono-reactive, with only 1 of 255 cross-reactive with common cold coronaviruses.

After around ten days of culture, CD4+ T cells were isolated with the EasySep CD4+ T cell isolation kit. Healthy vaccine recipients had no prior SARS-CoV-2 infection, confirmed by negative nucleocapsid antibodies before and after vaccination. On days 3 and 7, half of the culture medium was replaced with fresh IL-2-containing medium. Unless noted otherwise, every peptide stimulation condition was grown in triplicate wells. Using Ficoll-Paque Plus gradient centrifugation, PBMC were separated from whole blood and then either used fresh or cryopreserved at -140C. Genomic DNA was extracted from cultured CD4+ T cells with the QIAamp micro DNA kit. Trimming takes 8 bases off V and 7 bases off J; junction bases not matched to a gene: 12. The CDR3, from cysteine to phenylalanine, totals 14 residues. Here the CDR3 DNA is all that survives: 42 bases in frame from base 1. The germline V gene provides CDR1 KGHDR and CDR2 SFDVKD.

The sample was CD4+ T cells from PBMCs cultured without peptide, taken before COVID-19 vaccination. This TCR derives from a human donor who received a COVID-19 vaccine. Here the chain combines TRBV24-1 and TRBJ2-5; 7 bases in the middle match TRBD1. The CDR3 has the sequence CATTGRDRVGTQYF. The DNA reads as follows: TGTGCCACCACGGGAAGAGACAGGGTTGGGACCCAGTACTTC.